These 5 T cell receptor beta chains share one sample of origin, sequenced in a study of early T cells in non-severe SARS-CoV-2 infection. TCRdb redid the calling of the 5' RACE reads with MiXCR, one entry per CDR3 protein. The sample holds over 90,000 distinct CDR3 sequences, 10% to 15% seen once. Sequenced: whole blood. The receptors stem from an adult who was a healthcare worker with PCR-confirmed SARS-CoV-2 infection or an uninfected control (not recorded which).

This clonotype was detected a few times. The V and J genes are TRBV18 and TRBJ2-7; D not resolved. V gave up 1 base and J gave up 3 bases, with 10 bases separating them. Germline V gene data show CDR1 as KGHSH and CDR2 as LQKENI. The CDR3 sequence is 14 residues long. CDR3 coding DNA: TGTGCCAGCTCACCACGCCCGACGAACTACGAGCAGTACTTC. Translated, it gives CASSPRPTNYEQYF.

This clonotype was seen repeatedly, ten times or more. The V call is TRBV18, the J call TRBJ1-6; D ambiguous. Germline-derived CDR1 and CDR2 are KGHSH and LQKENI. Trimming pared 6 bases from V and 7 bases from J, leaving 10 bases between. The CDR3 totals 13 residues. As DNA, the CDR3 is TGTGCCAGCTCGCCCCTAGGGAATTCACCCCTCCACTTT. Protein sequence: CASSPLGNSPLHF. The whole variable domain, filled in from reference TRBV18 and TRBJ1-6, reads NAGVMQNPRHLVRRRGQEARLRCSPMKGHSHVYWYRQLPEEGLKFMVYLQKENIIDESGMPKERFSAEFPKEGPSILRIQQVVRGDSAAYFCASSPLGNSPLHFGNGTRLTVT.

This sequence joins TRBV4-1 and TRBJ2-7; 8 nucleotides line up with TRBD2. Trimming took 0 bases from V and 7 from J; bases not matched to a gene: 11. In germline, CDR1 is MGHRA, CDR2 YSYEKL. This CDR3 has 16 amino acids. The DNA of the CDR3 is TGCGCCAGCAGCCAAGATGCTCAAGCGGGAGTTTTTGAGCAGTACTTC. Translated: CASSQDAQAGVFEQYF.

This clonotype has ten or more counts. This chain uses TRBV12-3 or TRBV12-4 with TRBJ2-4; D is perhaps TRBD1 (6 bases). This CDR3 spans 15 amino acids. V shed 5 bases and J shed 1 base, with 12 bases lying between them. CDR3 coding DNA: TGTGCCAGCAGTCCGAACAGGGTTGCCAAAAACATTCAGTACTTC. Its protein product is CASSPNRVAKNIQYF.

The chain uses TRBV7-2 and TRBJ2-3; 10 bases align to TRBD2. The CDR3 consists of 15 residues. CDR1 SGHTA and CDR2 FQGNSA come from the germline V gene. V dropped 6 bases and J dropped 1; count of bases not matched to a gene: 4. The CDR3 region has the DNA TGTGCCAGCAGTGAAACTAGCGGGGGCACAGATACGCAGTATTTT. Its protein product is CASSETSGGTDTQYF.